The TCR beta chain described here comes from a study of identical twins. Each CDR3 protein is one row after TCRdb ran MiXCR on the 5' RACE reads. The repertoire consists of around 1.7 million distinct CDR3 sequences, with about 32% occurring once and the leading ten covering around 0.3%. Note on this clonotype: The antigen remains unidentified.

V lost 0 bases and J 11 bases, leaving 20 bases between the germline ends. CDR3 length: 15 amino acids. Per germline, CDR1 SGHKS and CDR2 YYEKEE (reference sequence). Study-wide points: The presence of invariant MAIT and iNKT cells could partly confound analyses of zero-insertion sequences. Cross-sectional statistics, not tracking of the same donors, supported the conclusions. Compared with models, monozygotic twins showed more out-of-frame TCR alpha sharing.

This receptor was identified in a newborn girl in good health. The V gene is TRBV5-5, the J gene TRBJ2-5; possibly TRBD2 for D (6 bases). Material for sequencing was cord blood. The CDR3 region is CASSLEEGLVDEQYF. CDR3 bases: TGTGCCAGCAGCTTGGAGGAGGGATTAGTTGATGAGCAGTACTTC.